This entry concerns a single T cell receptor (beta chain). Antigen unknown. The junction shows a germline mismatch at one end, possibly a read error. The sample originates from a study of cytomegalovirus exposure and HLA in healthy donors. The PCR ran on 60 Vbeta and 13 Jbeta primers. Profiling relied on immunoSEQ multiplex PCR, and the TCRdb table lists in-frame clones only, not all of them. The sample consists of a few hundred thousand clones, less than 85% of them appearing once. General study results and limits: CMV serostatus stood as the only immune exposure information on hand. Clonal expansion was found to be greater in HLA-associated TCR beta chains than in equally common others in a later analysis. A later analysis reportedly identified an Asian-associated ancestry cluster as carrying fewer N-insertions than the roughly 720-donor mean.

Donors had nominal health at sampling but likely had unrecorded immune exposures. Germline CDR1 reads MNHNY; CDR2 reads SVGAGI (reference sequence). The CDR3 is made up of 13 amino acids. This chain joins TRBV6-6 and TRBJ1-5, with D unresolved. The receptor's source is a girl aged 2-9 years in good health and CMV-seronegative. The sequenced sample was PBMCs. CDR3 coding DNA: TGTGTCAGCGGGCCCCGGATCAATCAGCCCCAGCATTTT. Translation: CVSGPRINQPQHF.